One and the same sample provided the 20 T cell receptor beta chains below, sequenced in a study of STAT5B mutations in CD4+ large granular lymphocyte leukemia. The data were produced by immunoSEQ multiplex PCR, yet TCRdb's version contains in-frame clones alone and is incomplete. The table records roughly 32,000 clones, around four fifths of them present only once. The sample was CD4+ T cells from blood buffy coats. These receptors were collected from a human donor in good health.

The rearrangement uses TRBV5-1 and TRBJ2-7; TRBD2 aligns across 11 bases. Germline CDR1 reads SGHRS; CDR2 reads YFSETQ. V lost 4 bases to trimming and J lost 7 bases; unmatched junction nucleotides: 13. The CDR3 is made up of 16 amino acids. CDR3 coding DNA: TGCGCCAGCAGCGCTTCCAAGCTAGCGGGAGGTGGAGAGCAGTACTTC. Translation: CASSASKLAGGGEQYF. Full variable domain (rest looked up from reference TRBV5-1 and TRBJ2-7): KAGVTQTPRYLIKTRGQQVTLSCSPISGHRSVSWYQQTPGQGLQFLFEYFSETQRNKGNFPGRFSGRQFSNSRSEMNVSTLELGDSALYLCASSASKLAGGGEQYFGPGTRLTVT.

This clone is categorized as medium-sized (0.01 to 0.1%). The CDR3 sequence: CASTRPGDQPQHF. DNA of the CDR3: TGCGCCAGCACCAGGCCAGGGGATCAGCCCCAGCATTTT. This chain uses TRBV10-1 with TRBJ1-5; TRBD1 is a possible D gene (6 bases). This CDR3 comprises 13 residues. V lost 7 bases and J lost 5, with 12 bases in between. Germline V gene lookup returns CDR1 WNHNN and CDR2 SYGVQD (reference sequence).

The chain is built from TRBV29-1 and TRBJ2-2; D assignment may be TRBD1 or TRBD2 (5 bases each). The ends were cut back, 7 bases at V and 1 base at J, with 16 bases in the middle. Germline V lookup: CDR1 SQVTM, CDR2 ANQGSEA. The CDR3 is made up of 15 amino acids. DNA for the CDR3: TGCAGCGCTACTTCGGGACCTAGGAACACCGGGGAGCTGTTTTTT. Translation gives CSATSGPRNTGELFF.

This clone has more than one count but fewer than ten. The V call is TRBV15, the J call TRBJ2-7; 9 positions match TRBD2. The trim removed 3 bases at V and 5 bases at J, leaving 8 bases unmatched. The CDR3 spans 15 residues. Germline CDR1 reads LNHNV; CDR2 reads YYDKDF (reference sequence). The CDR3: CATSSSAGGRNEQYF. CDR3 DNA sequence: TGTGCCACCAGCAGCTCAGCGGGAGGAAGGAACGAGCAGTACTTC.

The J gene is TRBJ2-3, the V gene TRBV11-1; 8 positions agree with TRBD2. With 5 bases clipped from V and 6 bases from J, the junction kept 7 bases outside the gene matches. The germline V gene has CDR1 SGHAT and CDR2 FQDESV (reference sequence). This CDR3 has 14 residues. Here the CDR3 reads CASSPRVAGDTQYF. The DNA for the CDR3 is TGTGCCAGCAGCCCCCGGGTAGCGGGGGATACGCAGTATTTT.

This clone was detected once. The genes are TRBV30 and TRBJ1-5; D may be TRBD1 (6 bases). Deletions cut 1 base from V and 3 bases from J, with 13 bases between. The germline V gene has CDR1 GTSNPN and CDR2 SVGIG (reference sequence). CDR3 length: 15 residues. The CDR3 region has the DNA TGTGCCTGGAGTGGAACCACAGGGTACAATCAGCCCCAGCATTTT. Protein: CAWSGTTGYNQPQHF. Drawing the rest from reference TRBV30 and TRBJ1-5, the complete variable domain is SQTIHQWPATLVQPVGSPLSLECTVEGTSNPNLYWYRQAAGRGLQLLFYSVGIGQISSEVPQNLSASRPQDRQFILSSKKLLLSDSGFYLCAWSGTTGYNQPQHFGDGTRLSIL.

V gene TRBV30 combines with J gene TRBJ1-6, with D perhaps TRBD1 (5 bases). V lost 0 bases to trimming and J lost 6 bases, with 9 bases between them. Germline-derived CDR1 and CDR2 are GTSNPN and SVGIG (reference sequence). The CDR3 length is 14 residues. The CDR3 DNA reads TGTGCCTGGAGTGTAATGGGGCCTAATTCACCCCTCCACTTT. Translated: CAWSVMGPNSPLHF.

The chain is built from TRBV7-6 and TRBJ2-2; 11 bases align to TRBD2. CDR3 size: 17 residues. The V and J ends lost 1 base and 7 bases, in that order; junction bases with no gene match: 8. Germline loops: CDR1 SGHVS, CDR2 FNYEAQ. DNA of the CDR3: TGTGCCAGCAGCTTAGAGGTAGCGGGAGGGCCTCACGGGGAGCTGTTTTTT. It specifies CASSLEVAGGPHGELFF.

The chain employs TRBV2 and TRBJ2-3; perhaps TRBD1 as D (5 bases). Per the germline V gene, CDR1 is SNHLY and CDR2 is FYNNEI. The CDR3 totals 13 residues. V dropped 4 bases and J dropped 4 bases, with 9 bases sitting between them. CDR3 region: CASSGQTADTQYF. The DNA of the CDR3 is TGTGCCAGCAGTGGGCAGACAGCAGATACGCAGTATTTT.

The rearrangement joins TRBV6-5 to TRBJ2-2; D remains unclear. Germline CDR1 reads MNHEY; CDR2 reads SVGAGI. Between the trimmed V and J ends, which lost 3 bases and 2 bases, there was a span of 10 bases. The CDR3 length is 15 residues. This CDR3 is CASSYLGPNTGELFF. CDR3 DNA sequence: TGTGCCAGCAGTTATTTGGGCCCCAACACCGGGGAGCTGTTTTTT.

The chain links TRBV4-2 to TRBJ2-7; 8 bases align to TRBD2. The CDR3 consists of 16 residues. V lost 1 base, J lost 5 bases, and 10 bases stayed unmatched. Germline V gene sequence: CDR1 LGHNA, CDR2 YNFKEQ. The CDR3 loop reads CASSQAGTSRGNEQYF. CDR3 coding DNA: TGTGCCAGCAGCCAAGCGGGGACTAGTCGGGGGAACGAGCAGTACTTC.

This clone was picked up one time. The gene calls are TRBV5-1 and TRBJ2-7, with D possibly matching TRBD1 (6 bases). The V gene lost 3 bases and the J gene lost 3 bases, with 10 bases spanning the gap. The length of the CDR3 is 13 residues. The germline V gene encodes CDR1 SGHRS and CDR2 YFSETQ. The CDR3: CASSSYRDYEQYF. CDR3 nucleotides: TGCGCCAGCAGCTCATACAGGGACTACGAGCAGTACTTC.

This clone occurred once. The chain links TRBV30 to TRBJ2-7; 9 bases agree with TRBD1. V dropped 2 bases and J dropped 2; count of bases not matched to a gene: 7. The CDR3 contains 15 residues. Looked up from germline, CDR1 is GTSNPN and CDR2 is SVGIG (reference sequence). Here the CDR3 reads CAWSPTGGKTYEQYF. The CDR3 region has the DNA TGTGCCTGGAGTCCGACAGGGGGGAAGACCTACGAGCAGTACTTC.

The chain recombines TRBV10-3 with TRBJ2-7; 8 bases map to TRBD1. Germline-derived CDR1 and CDR2 are ENHRY and SYGVKD. The trim removed 10 bases at V and 3 bases at J, leaving 11 bases unmatched. The CDR3 consists of 14 residues. CDR3 in DNA: TGTGCCACACGTCAGCAGGGGGCTGGCTACGAGCAGTACTTC. Protein product: CATRQQGAGYEQYF.

The chain is built from TRBV5-1 and TRBJ2-1; D is undetermined. Trimming stripped 1 base from V and 7 bases from J, with 9 bases between. CDR3 length: 13 amino acids. Germline V gene sequence: CDR1 SGHRS, CDR2 YFSETQ. This chain's CDR3 is CASSLWVGNEQFF. CDR3 nucleotides: TGCGCCAGCAGCTTGTGGGTGGGAAATGAGCAGTTCTTC. The full variable domain, with the rest looked up from reference TRBV5-1 and TRBJ2-1, is KAGVTQTPRYLIKTRGQQVTLSCSPISGHRSVSWYQQTPGQGLQFLFEYFSETQRNKGNFPGRFSGRQFSNSRSEMNVSTLELGDSALYLCASSLWVGNEQFFGPGTRLTVL.

The CDR3 DNA reads as TGTGCCAGCAGTTTGTTCAGTCAAGGGGGCTACACCTTC. This encodes CASSLFSQGGYTF. The chain is built from TRBV27 and TRBJ1-2; D not certain. Trimming pared 3 bases from V and 8 bases from J, leaving 13 bases between. CDR1 is MNHEY, CDR2 SMNVEV, per germline (reference sequence). The CDR3 extends over 13 amino acids.

This chain uses TRBV11-2 with TRBJ2-7, with 13 bases fitting TRBD2. The CDR3 covers 15 residues. V gave up 5 bases and J gave up 6 bases; unmatched junction bases: 7. Looked up from germline, CDR1 is SGHAT and CDR2 is FQNNGV. CDR3 coding DNA: TGTGCCAGCAGCCGGACTAGCGGGGGCCAGGGCGAGCAGTACTTC. Encoded protein: CASSRTSGGQGEQYF.

In this sample, this clone turned up a few times. This rearrangement joins TRBV7-2 to TRBJ2-2; D remains ambiguous. Germline-derived CDR1 and CDR2 are SGHTA and FQGNSA. The V end lost 3 bases, the J end lost 1 base, and 9 bases lay between the germline ends. This CDR3 is built from 15 residues. The CDR3 protein is CASSFGRGNTGELFF. CDR3 coding DNA: TGTGCCAGCAGCTTTGGCCGAGGGAACACCGGGGAGCTGTTTTTT.

The J gene is TRBJ1-4, the V gene TRBV18; the match to TRBD1 covers 7 bases. V shed 2 bases, J shed 8 bases, and the junction held 8 bases outside the gene matches. The CDR3 covers 15 residues. Germline V CDR1 and CDR2: KGHSH, LQKENI. CDR3 region: CASSPSGTVIEKLFF. CDR3 bases: TGTGCCAGCTCACCATCAGGGACAGTAATAGAAAAACTGTTTTTT.

In its sample, this clone was seen a few times. The chain is built from TRBV7-2 and TRBJ2-5; possible D gene TRBD2, 5 bases. Per the germline V gene, CDR1 is SGHTA and CDR2 is FQGNSA. This CDR3 comprises 13 residues. Trimming removed 7 bases at V and 9 bases at J, with 18 bases between. In nucleotides, the CDR3 is TGTGCCAGCACCCCATACCACCCCGGGGCCCAGTACTTC. Its protein product is CASTPYHPGAQYF.